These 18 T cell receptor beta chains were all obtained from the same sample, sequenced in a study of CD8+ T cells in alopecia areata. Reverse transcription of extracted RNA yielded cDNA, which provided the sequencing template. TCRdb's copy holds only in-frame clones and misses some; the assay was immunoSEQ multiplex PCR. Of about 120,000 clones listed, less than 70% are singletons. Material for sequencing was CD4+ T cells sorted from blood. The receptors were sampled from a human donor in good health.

CDR3 sequence: CASSLGQANTEAFF. In DNA form, the CDR3 reads TGTGCCAGCAGCTTGGGACAGGCGAACACTGAAGCTTTCTTT. The chain combines TRBV27 with TRBJ1-1; 8 bases line up with TRBD1. Germline V CDR1 and CDR2: MNHEY, SMNVEV (reference sequence). V shed 6 bases and J 1 base; nucleotides not matched to a gene: 4. The CDR3 runs 14 residues.

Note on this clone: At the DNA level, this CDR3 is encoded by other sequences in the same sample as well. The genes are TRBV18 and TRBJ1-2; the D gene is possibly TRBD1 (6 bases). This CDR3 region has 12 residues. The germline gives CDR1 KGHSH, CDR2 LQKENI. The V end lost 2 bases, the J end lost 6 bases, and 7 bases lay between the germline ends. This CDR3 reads CASSPSGDGYTF. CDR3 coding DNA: TGTGCCAGCTCACCATCAGGGGATGGCTACACCTTC.

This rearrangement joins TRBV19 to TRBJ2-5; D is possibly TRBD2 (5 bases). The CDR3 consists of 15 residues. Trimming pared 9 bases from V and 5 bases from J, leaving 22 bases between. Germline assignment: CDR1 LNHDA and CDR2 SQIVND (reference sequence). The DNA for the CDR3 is TGTGCCAGCATGTCGTCAGGCGGCCGAGGGGAGACCCAGTACTTC. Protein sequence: CASMSSGGRGETQYF.

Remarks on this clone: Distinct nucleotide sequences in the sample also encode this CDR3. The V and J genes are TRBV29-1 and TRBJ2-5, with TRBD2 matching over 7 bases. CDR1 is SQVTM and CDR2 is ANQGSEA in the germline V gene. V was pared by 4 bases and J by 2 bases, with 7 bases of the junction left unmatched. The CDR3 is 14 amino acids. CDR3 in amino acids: CSVGGPGGQETQYF. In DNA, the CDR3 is TGCAGCGTTGGGGGTCCGGGGGGACAAGAGACCCAGTACTTC.

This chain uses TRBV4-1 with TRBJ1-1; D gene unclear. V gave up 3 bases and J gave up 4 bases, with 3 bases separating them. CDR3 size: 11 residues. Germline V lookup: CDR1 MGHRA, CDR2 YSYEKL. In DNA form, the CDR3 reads TGCGCCAGCAGCCAGGGCACTGAAGCTTTCTTT. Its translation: CASSQGTEAFF.

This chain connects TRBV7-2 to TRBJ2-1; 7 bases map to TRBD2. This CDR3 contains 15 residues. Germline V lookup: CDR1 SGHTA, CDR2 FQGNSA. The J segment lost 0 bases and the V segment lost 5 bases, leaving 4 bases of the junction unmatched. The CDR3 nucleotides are TGTGCCAGCAGCCCCGGGGGGAGCTCCTACAATGAGCAGTTCTTC. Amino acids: CASSPGGSSYNEQFF.

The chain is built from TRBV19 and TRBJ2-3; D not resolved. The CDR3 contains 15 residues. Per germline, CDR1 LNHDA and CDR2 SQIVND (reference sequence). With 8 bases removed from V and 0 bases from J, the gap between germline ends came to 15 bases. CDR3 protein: CASQSGSLSTDTQYF. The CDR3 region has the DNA TGTGCCAGTCAGTCCGGGTCCCTTAGCACAGATACGCAGTATTTT.

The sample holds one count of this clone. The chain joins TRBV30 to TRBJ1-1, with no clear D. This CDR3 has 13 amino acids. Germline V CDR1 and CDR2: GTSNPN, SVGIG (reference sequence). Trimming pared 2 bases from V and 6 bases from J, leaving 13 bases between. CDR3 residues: CAWSPYSPAEAFF. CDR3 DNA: TGTGCCTGGAGTCCATACAGCCCCGCTGAAGCTTTCTTT.

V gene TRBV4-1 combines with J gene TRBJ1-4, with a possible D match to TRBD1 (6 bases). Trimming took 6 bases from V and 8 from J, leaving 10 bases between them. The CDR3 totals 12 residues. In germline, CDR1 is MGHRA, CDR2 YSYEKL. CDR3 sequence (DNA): TGCGCCAGCAGAACAGGGAGAGAAAAACTGTTTTTT. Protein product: CASRTGREKLFF.

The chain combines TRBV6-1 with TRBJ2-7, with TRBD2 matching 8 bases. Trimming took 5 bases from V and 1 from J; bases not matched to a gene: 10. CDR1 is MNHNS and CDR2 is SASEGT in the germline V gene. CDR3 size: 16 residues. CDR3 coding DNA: TGTGCCAGCAGTCAAGATAGCGGGGTAATTTCCTACGAGCAGTACTTC. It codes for CASSQDSGVISYEQYF.

CDR3: CASSTPGPLAGVQETQYF. The DNA of the CDR3 is TGTGCCAGCAGCACCCCGGGCCCACTAGCGGGGGTGCAAGAGACCCAGTACTTC. The V call is TRBV7-8, the J call TRBJ2-5; TRBD2 matches 11 bases. The CDR3 length is 18 residues. Unmatched junction bases numbered 13, after V lost 5 bases and J lost 2 bases. Looked up from germline, CDR1 is SGHVS and CDR2 is FQNEAQ.

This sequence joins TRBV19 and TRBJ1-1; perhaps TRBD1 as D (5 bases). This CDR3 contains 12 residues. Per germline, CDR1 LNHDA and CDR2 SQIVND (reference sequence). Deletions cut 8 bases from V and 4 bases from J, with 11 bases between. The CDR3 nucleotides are TGTGCCAGTGGACGGGGGATCACTGAAGCTTTCTTT. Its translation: CASGRGITEAFF.

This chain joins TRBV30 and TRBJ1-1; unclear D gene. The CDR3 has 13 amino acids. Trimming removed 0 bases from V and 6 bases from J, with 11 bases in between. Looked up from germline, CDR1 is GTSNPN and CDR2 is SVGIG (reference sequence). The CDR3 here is CAWSVLRLPEAFF. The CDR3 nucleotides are TGTGCCTGGAGTGTACTAAGGCTGCCTGAAGCTTTCTTT.

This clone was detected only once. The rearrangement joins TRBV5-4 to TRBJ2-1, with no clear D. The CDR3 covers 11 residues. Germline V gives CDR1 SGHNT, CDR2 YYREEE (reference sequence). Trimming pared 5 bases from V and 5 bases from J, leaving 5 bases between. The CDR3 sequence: CASRRDNEQFF. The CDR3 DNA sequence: TGTGCCAGCAGACGTGACAATGAGCAGTTCTTC.

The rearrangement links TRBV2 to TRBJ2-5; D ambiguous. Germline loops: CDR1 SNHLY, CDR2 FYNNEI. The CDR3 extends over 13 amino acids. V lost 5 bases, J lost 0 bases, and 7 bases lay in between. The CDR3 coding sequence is TGTGCCAGCAGTCGGGCGGACCAAGAGACCCAGTACTTC. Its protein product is CASSRADQETQYF.

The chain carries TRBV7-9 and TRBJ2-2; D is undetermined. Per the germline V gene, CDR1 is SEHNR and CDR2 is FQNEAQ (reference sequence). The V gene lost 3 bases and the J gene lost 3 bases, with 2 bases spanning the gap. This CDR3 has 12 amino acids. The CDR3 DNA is TGTGCCAGCAGCTTTCACACCGGGGAGCTGTTTTTT. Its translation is CASSFHTGELFF.

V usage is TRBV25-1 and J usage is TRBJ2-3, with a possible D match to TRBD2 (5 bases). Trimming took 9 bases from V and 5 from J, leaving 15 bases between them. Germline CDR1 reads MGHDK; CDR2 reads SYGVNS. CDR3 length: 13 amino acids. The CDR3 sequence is CASMGGHLDTQYF. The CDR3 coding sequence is TGTGCCAGTATGGGCGGGCACTTAGATACGCAGTATTTT.

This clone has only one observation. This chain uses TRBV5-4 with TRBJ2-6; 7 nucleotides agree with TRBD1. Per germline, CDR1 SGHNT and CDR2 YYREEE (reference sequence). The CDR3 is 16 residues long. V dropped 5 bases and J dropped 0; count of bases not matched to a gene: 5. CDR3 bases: TGTGCCAGCAGTGGACAGGTGGGCTCTGGGGCCAACGTCCTGACTTTC. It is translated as CASSGQVGSGANVLTF.